These 10 T cell receptor beta chains share one sample of origin, sequenced in a study of blood T cell repertoires in COVID-19. TCRdb's copy holds only in-frame clones and misses some; the assay was immunoSEQ multiplex PCR. Among some 390,000 clones listed, over 75% were seen once. The source material was PBMCs or T cells enriched from blood (not recorded which). The receptors come from a man in his thirties or forties who had recovered from COVID-19.

This rearrangement joins TRBV6-6 to TRBJ2-1, with TRBD1 matching over 9 bases. This CDR3 comprises 14 residues. Per the germline V gene, CDR1 is MNHNY and CDR2 is SVGAGI (reference sequence). The V and J ends lost 6 bases and 10 bases, in that order; junction bases with no gene match: 10. The CDR3, as DNA: TGTGCCAGCAGGTTCCGGGACAGGGTTGAGGAGCAGTTCTTC. Translation: CASRFRDRVEEQFF.

This sequence joins TRBV7-9 and TRBJ1-2; the D is unclear. The germline V gene encodes CDR1 SEHNR and CDR2 FQNEAQ (reference sequence). CDR3 length: 14 residues. V was shortened by 5 bases and J by 5 bases, with 15 bases between the two germline ends. The chain's CDR3 is CASSPLQELYGYTF. The CDR3 nucleotides are TGTGCCAGCAGCCCCCTCCAGGAATTATATGGCTACACCTTC.

V usage is TRBV6-5 and J usage is TRBJ1-1; 9 nucleotides line up with TRBD1. J lost 4 bases, V lost 6 bases, and 9 bases had no gene match. The CDR3 sequence is 15 residues long. CDR1 is MNHEY, CDR2 SVGAGI, per germline. CDR3 sequence (DNA): TGTGCCAGCAGACGGACAGGGGCTTCGGCCACTGAAGCTTTCTTT. Residues: CASRRTGASATEAFF.

A note on this clone: Within the sample, other DNA sequences also encode this same CDR3. This rearrangement joins TRBV18 to TRBJ1-1; no definite D call. Trimming took 3 bases from V and 4 from J, leaving 12 bases between them. CDR3 size: 14 residues. Germline V gene lookup returns CDR1 KGHSH and CDR2 LQKENI. The CDR3: CASSPSAGSTEAFF. The CDR3 bases are TGTGCCAGCTCACCTTCCGCAGGATCCACTGAAGCTTTCTTT.

The chain carries TRBV4-2 and TRBJ1-1, with D perhaps TRBD1 (5 bases). V gave up 0 bases and J gave up 0 bases, with 11 bases separating them. Germline loops: CDR1 LGHNA, CDR2 YNFKEQ. The CDR3 loop spans 16 amino acids. This chain's CDR3 is CASSQEQGNMNTEAFF. Written as DNA, the CDR3 is TGTGCCAGCAGCCAAGAGCAGGGCAACATGAACACTGAAGCTTTCTTT.

This clone was recorded a few times. The V gene is TRBV6-5, the J gene TRBJ1-1; D possibly corresponds to TRBD1 (6 bases). Trimming shortened V by 5 bases and J by 4 bases, and 14 bases separated the two germline ends. Per germline, CDR1 MNHEY and CDR2 SVGAGI. The CDR3 contains 14 residues. The CDR3 protein is CASSNRVSGTEAFF. In nucleotides, the CDR3 is TGTGCCAGCAGTAACAGGGTCTCGGGCACTGAAGCTTTCTTT.

CDR3 sequence: CASSPLTGPGEQYF. The CDR3 region has the DNA TGTGCCAGCAGTCCGCTGACAGGACCGGGCGAGCAGTACTTC. V and J are TRBV27 and TRBJ2-7; possible D gene TRBD1, 6 bases. Trimming took off 5 bases at V and 6 bases at J, with 17 bases between the two ends. From germline, CDR1 is MNHEY and CDR2 SMNVEV (reference sequence). The CDR3 sequence is 14 residues long.

This clone was seen once. This chain connects TRBV7-8 to TRBJ2-5; 10 bases align to TRBD2. Trimming took 5 bases from V and 5 from J; bases not matched to a gene: 8. Germline-derived CDR1 and CDR2 are SGHVS and FQNEAQ. There are 15 residues in the CDR3. As DNA, the CDR3 is TGTGCCAGCAGCCGTCGGGGTAGCGGGGGGGAGACCCAGTACTTC. Its translation is CASSRRGSGGETQYF.

The rearrangement uses TRBV3-1 (or the pseudogene TRBV3-2) and TRBJ2-7, with a possible D match to TRBD2 (6 bases). This CDR3 region has 16 residues. From germline, CDR1 is LGHDT and CDR2 YNNKEL (reference sequence). The V gene lost 1 base and the J gene lost 3 bases, with 16 bases spanning the gap. This CDR3 is CASSQAGTAPFYEQYF. Written as DNA, the CDR3 is TGTGCCAGCAGCCAAGCCGGGACTGCCCCGTTCTACGAGCAGTACTTC.

The J gene is TRBJ2-1, the V gene TRBV6-5; D unresolved. Trimming removed 6 bases from V and 3 bases from J, with 3 bases in between. The CDR3 has 11 residues. CDR1 and CDR2 (germline): MNHEY, SVGAGI. CDR3 sequence reads: CASSLYNEQFF. The CDR3 coding sequence is TGTGCCAGCAGCCTCTACAATGAGCAGTTCTTC.